This T cell receptor beta chain derives from a study of blood T cells in healthy people across ages. A second PCR of 7 to 11 cycles used a sample-barcoded 5' primer and a J-beta primer mix. Each CDR3 protein is one row after TCRdb ran MiXCR on the 5' RACE reads. The sample yields approximately 780,000 distinct CDR3 sequences, 25% to 30% seen once. V lost 6 bases and J lost 5, with 8 bases in between. The CDR3 loop spans 11 amino acids. The germline CDR1 and CDR2 sequences are SNHLY and FYNNEI. These same records also appear under a second study, on T cells of mothers and their children. That paper notes: M1S, a second-PCR primer, added sample barcodes and 2-4 random nucleotides.

V and J are TRBV2 and TRBJ2-7; D not resolved. The specimen was blood. The TCR originated in a boy aged 5-17 years in good health. CDR3 nucleotides: TGTGCCAGCAGATTAGCACACGAGCAGTACTTC. Its translation: CASRLAHEQYF.